These 23 T cell receptor beta chains originate from one sample sequenced in a study of blood T cell repertoires in COVID-19. Data came from immunoSEQ multiplex PCR; TCRdb stores just in-frame clones and leaves some out. The data show 130,000 or so clones, around four fifths seen once. Input material: peripheral blood. The receptors shown here come from a man aged 80 or over with acute or convalescent COVID-19.

The rearrangement joins TRBV13 to TRBJ1-1, with D maybe TRBD1 (5 bases). Germline V gene sequence: CDR1 PRHDT, CDR2 FYEKMQ (reference sequence). CDR3 length: 12 residues. Deletions cut 8 bases from V and 6 bases from J, with 13 bases between. CDR3 sequence: CASAQGTAEAFF. CDR3 DNA sequence: TGTGCCAGCGCCCAGGGTACGGCTGAAGCTTTCTTT.

The CDR3 DNA is TGTGCCAGCAGTTCGGCAGGACAGGGGAACGAGCAGTACTTC. Amino acids: CASSSAGQGNEQYF. This chain links TRBV6-5 with TRBJ2-7; 9 bases are shared with TRBD1. The germline V gene encodes CDR1 MNHEY and CDR2 SVGAGI. V trimming: 4 bases; J trimming: 5 bases; junction bases outside the gene matches: 6. The CDR3 runs 14 residues.

This chain joins TRBV6-1 and TRBJ1-1, with D unresolved. The CDR3 loop spans 16 amino acids. Germline CDR1 is MNHNS and CDR2 is SASEGT. With 0 bases removed from V and 6 bases from J, the gap between germline ends came to 17 bases. The CDR3 here is CASSEAVRVRAAEAFF. The CDR3 region has the DNA TGTGCCAGCAGTGAAGCGGTTAGGGTGAGGGCGGCTGAAGCTTTCTTT.

The chain recombines TRBV24-1 with TRBJ2-5; 11 bases agree with TRBD1. CDR1 and CDR2 from the germline V gene are KGHDR and SFDVKD. V was pared by 5 bases and J by 4 bases, with 5 bases of the junction left unmatched. The CDR3 runs to 15 residues. The CDR3 DNA reads TGTGCCACCAGTGGGGGGACAGGGGGGGGAGAGACCCAGTACTTC. As protein: CATSGGTGGGETQYF.

This chain connects TRBV29-1 to TRBJ1-2; D is unresolved. Trimming shortened V by 4 bases and J by 1 base, and 10 bases separated the two germline ends. CDR3 size: 13 residues. Germline V CDR1 and CDR2: SQVTM, ANQGSEA. Here the CDR3 DNA reads TGCAGCGTTGTGAACAGTCTTAACTATGGCTACACCTTC. Its protein is CSVVNSLNYGYTF.

This chain links TRBV3-1 (or the pseudogene TRBV3-2) with TRBJ1-6; D is unresolved. Germline-derived CDR1 and CDR2 are LGHDT and YNNKEL (reference sequence). There are 11 residues in the CDR3. Trimming shortened V by 4 bases and J by 7 bases, and 2 bases separated the two germline ends. The CDR3 region is CASSLNSPLHF. The DNA for the CDR3 is TGTGCCAGCAGCCTAAATTCACCCCTCCACTTT.

The chain links TRBV7-9 to TRBJ1-3, with no clear D. This CDR3 comprises 14 residues. V was pared by 5 bases and J by 0 bases, with 8 bases between. Germline CDR1 reads SEHNR; CDR2 reads FQNEAQ (reference sequence). CDR3 residues: CASSRISSGNTIYF. The CDR3 DNA sequence: TGTGCCAGCAGCCGTATATCCTCTGGAAACACCATATATTTT.

The chain couples TRBV6-5 to TRBJ2-7, with 7 bases matching TRBD1. The CDR3 has 13 amino acids. V trimming: 6 bases; J trimming: 5 bases; junction bases outside the gene matches: 7. Germline values: CDR1 MNHEY, CDR2 SVGAGI. The chain's CDR3 is CASSRRQGHEQYF. The CDR3, as DNA: TGTGCCAGCAGCCGACGACAGGGCCACGAGCAGTACTTC.

This clone was counted between two and nine times. The chain recombines TRBV9 with TRBJ1-6; D gene ambiguous. The V and J ends lost 3 bases and 5 bases respectively, with 12 bases between them. Per the germline V gene, CDR1 is SGDLS and CDR2 is YYNGEE. The CDR3 covers 15 residues. CDR3 bases: TGTGCCAGCAGCGATGGAGTATCGAATAATTCACCCCTCCACTTT. It yields the protein CASSDGVSNNSPLHF.

The chain has TRBV6-2 or TRBV6-3 and TRBJ2-3; 7 positions match TRBD2. CDR1 and CDR2 (germline): MNHEY, SVGEGT. The CDR3 length is 16 residues. Losses at the gene ends were 2 bases for V and 6 bases for J; bases not matched to a gene: 11. The CDR3 region is CASSYGSARGWDTQYF. DNA of the CDR3: TGTGCCAGCAGTTACGGGAGTGCGCGGGGGTGGGATACGCAGTATTTT.

The chain employs TRBV5-1 and TRBJ1-2, with TRBD1 matching 7 bases. The length of the CDR3 is 17 residues. The germline V gene has CDR1 SGHRS and CDR2 YFSETQ. After removal of 4 bases from V and 3 bases from J, the junction contained 15 bases not matched to a gene. The CDR3 DNA reads TGCGCCAGCAGCCTGAAGGGGTCGACAGGGACGGACTATGGCTACACCTTC. Translation gives CASSLKGSTGTDYGYTF.

The sample holds a few counts of this clone. The DNA for the CDR3 is TGTGCCAGTAGTCTAGGGGGAGGTGGCTACACCTTC. It is translated as CASSLGGGGYTF. The chain employs TRBV19 and TRBJ1-2; possibly TRBD1 for D (6 bases). Trimming took off 5 bases at V and 7 bases at J, with 11 bases between the two ends. The CDR3 has 12 amino acids. Germline-derived CDR1 and CDR2 are LNHDA and SQIVND (reference sequence).

This chain uses TRBV29-1 with TRBJ2-7; 7 bases align to TRBD2. J was trimmed by 3 bases and V by 4 bases; bases with no gene match: 3. Per germline, CDR1 SQVTM and CDR2 ANQGSEA. This CDR3 comprises 12 residues. The CDR3 sequence: CSVAGGGYEQYF. In DNA form, the CDR3 reads TGCAGCGTTGCGGGCGGGGGCTACGAGCAGTACTTC.

The V call is TRBV5-1, the J call TRBJ2-7; TRBD1 agrees at 7 bases. Per germline, CDR1 SGHRS and CDR2 YFSETQ. The CDR3 length is 15 residues. V gave up 4 bases and J gave up 6 bases; unmatched junction bases: 13. In DNA form, the CDR3 reads TGCGCCAGCAGCCCCCAACAGGGGTTGAGTAGCGAGCAGTACTTC. It yields the protein CASSPQQGLSSEQYF.

J is TRBJ1-1 and V is TRBV5-6; D is ambiguous. CDR1 is SGHDT, CDR2 YYEEEE, per germline. Trimming left V 2 bases short and J 1 base short, with 9 bases between. This CDR3 comprises 14 residues. The CDR3 sequence is CASSFAGGNTEAFF. In nucleotides, the CDR3 is TGTGCCAGCAGCTTTGCGGGAGGGAACACTGAAGCTTTCTTT.

V usage is TRBV3-1 (or the pseudogene TRBV3-2) and J usage is TRBJ1-1; D is perhaps TRBD1 (5 bases). The length of the CDR3 is 16 residues. Germline V gene lookup returns CDR1 LGHDT and CDR2 YNNKEL (reference sequence). V lost 1 base, J lost 0 bases, and 12 bases lay in between. The chain's CDR3 is CASSQVTTEMNTEAFF. The CDR3 DNA sequence: TGTGCCAGCAGCCAAGTTACGACAGAGATGAACACTGAAGCTTTCTTT.

The V gene is TRBV5-5, the J gene TRBJ2-7; 7 bases line up with TRBD2. Germline-derived CDR1 and CDR2 are SGHKS and YYEKEE (reference sequence). The CDR3 runs 13 residues. V lost 7 bases and J lost 3; bases outside the gene matches: 7. CDR3 in DNA: TGTGCCAGCGGGCGCAGGGAGGGCTACGAGCAGTACTTC. It codes for CASGRREGYEQYF.

The chain links TRBV5-1 to TRBJ1-6; maybe TRBD1 (5 bases). Germline V gene sequence: CDR1 SGHRS, CDR2 YFSETQ. This CDR3 comprises 15 residues. Trimming pared 4 bases from V and 7 bases from J, leaving 15 bases between. The CDR3 spells CASSPTESKNSPLHF. CDR3 bases: TGCGCCAGCAGCCCGACAGAATCAAAGAATTCACCCCTCCACTTT. Looking up the rest from reference TRBV5-1 and TRBJ1-6 gives the full variable domain: KAGVTQTPRYLIKTRGQQVTLSCSPISGHRSVSWYQQTPGQGLQFLFEYFSETQRNKGNFPGRFSGRQFSNSRSEMNVSTLELGDSALYLCASSPTESKNSPLHFGNGTRLTVT.

The V call is TRBV5-5, the J call TRBJ1-5, with TRBD1 matching over 11 bases. This CDR3 has 16 residues. Germline V CDR1 and CDR2: SGHKS, YYEKEE (reference sequence). Losses at the gene ends were 0 bases for V and 6 bases for J; bases not matched to a gene: 5. CDR3 bases: TGTGCCAGCAGCTTGGTAAGGGACAGGGGGGGTCAGCCCCAGCATTTT. Protein: CASSLVRDRGGQPQHF.

This clone was seen once. The CDR3: CASSRGRLLGNTIYF. CDR3 DNA: TGTGCCAGCAGCCGCGGGAGATTACTAGGAAACACCATATATTTT. The chain employs TRBV6-5 and TRBJ1-3, with unresolved D. Germline assignment: CDR1 MNHEY and CDR2 SVGAGI. The CDR3 covers 15 residues. V dropped 6 bases and J dropped 4 bases, with 16 bases sitting between them.

This chain connects TRBV19 to TRBJ1-4, with D hard to call. From germline, CDR1 is LNHDA and CDR2 SQIVND (reference sequence). The length of the CDR3 is 15 residues. Trimming stripped 7 bases from V and 8 bases from J, with 20 bases between. The CDR3 DNA follows: TGTGCCAGTACTAAGATACCGGGGTCGGGGGAAAAACTGTTTTTT. It codes for CASTKIPGSGEKLFF.

The genes are TRBV7-2 and TRBJ2-4; 12 nucleotides line up with TRBD2. Trimming cost V 5 bases and J 2 bases; bases outside gene matches: 7. This CDR3 spans 17 amino acids. The germline V gene has CDR1 SGHTA and CDR2 FQGNSA. CDR3 nucleotides: TGTGCCAGCAGCCCCCGAACTAGCGGGGGGACCAAAAACATTCAGTACTTC. Translation gives CASSPRTSGGTKNIQYF.

The V gene is TRBV6-5, the J gene TRBJ1-4; the D is unclear. The CDR3 runs to 14 residues. V was shortened by 9 bases and J by 2 bases, with 13 bases between the two germline ends. Germline V gives CDR1 MNHEY, CDR2 SVGAGI. CDR3 nucleotides: TGTGCCAGTAAACTCACCCCCACTAATGAAAAACTGTTTTTT. Encoded protein: CASKLTPTNEKLFF.